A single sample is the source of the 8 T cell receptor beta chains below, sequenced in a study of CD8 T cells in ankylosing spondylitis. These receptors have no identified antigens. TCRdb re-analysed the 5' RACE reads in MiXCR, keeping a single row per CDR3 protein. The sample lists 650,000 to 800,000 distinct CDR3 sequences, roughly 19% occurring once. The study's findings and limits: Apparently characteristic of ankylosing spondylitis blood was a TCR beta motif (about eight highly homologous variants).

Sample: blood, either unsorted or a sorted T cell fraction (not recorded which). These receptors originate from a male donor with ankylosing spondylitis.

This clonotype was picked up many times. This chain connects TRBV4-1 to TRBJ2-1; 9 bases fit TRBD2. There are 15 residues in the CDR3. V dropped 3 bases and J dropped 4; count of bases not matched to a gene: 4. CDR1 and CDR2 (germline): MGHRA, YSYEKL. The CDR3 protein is CASSQLAGEYNEQFF. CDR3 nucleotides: TGCGCCAGCAGCCAGTTAGCGGGGGAGTACAATGAGCAGTTCTTC.

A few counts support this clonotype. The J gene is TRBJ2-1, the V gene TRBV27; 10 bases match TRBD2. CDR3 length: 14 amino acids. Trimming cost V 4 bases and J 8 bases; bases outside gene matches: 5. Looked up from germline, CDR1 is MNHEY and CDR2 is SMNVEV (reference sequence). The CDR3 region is CASSSAGGIDEQFF. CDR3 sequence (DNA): TGTGCCAGCAGTTCAGCGGGAGGGATAGATGAGCAGTTCTTC.

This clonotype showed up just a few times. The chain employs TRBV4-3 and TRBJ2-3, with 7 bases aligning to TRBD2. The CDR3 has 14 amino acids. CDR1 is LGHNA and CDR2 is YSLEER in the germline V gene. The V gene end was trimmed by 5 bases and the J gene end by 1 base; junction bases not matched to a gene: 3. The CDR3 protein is CASSKREGTDTQYF. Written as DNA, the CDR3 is TGCGCCAGCAGCAAACGGGAGGGCACAGATACGCAGTATTTT.

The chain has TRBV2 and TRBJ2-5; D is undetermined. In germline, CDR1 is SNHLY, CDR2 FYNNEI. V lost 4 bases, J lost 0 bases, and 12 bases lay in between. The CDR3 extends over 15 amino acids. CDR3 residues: CASSVATQYQETQYF. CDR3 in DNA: TGTGCCAGCAGTGTGGCAACTCAGTACCAAGAGACCCAGTACTTC.

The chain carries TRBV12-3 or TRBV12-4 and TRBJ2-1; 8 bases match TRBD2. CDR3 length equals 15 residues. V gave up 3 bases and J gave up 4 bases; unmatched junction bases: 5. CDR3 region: CASSFRSGGYNEQFF. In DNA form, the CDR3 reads TGTGCCAGCAGTTTTAGGAGCGGGGGTTACAATGAGCAGTTCTTC.

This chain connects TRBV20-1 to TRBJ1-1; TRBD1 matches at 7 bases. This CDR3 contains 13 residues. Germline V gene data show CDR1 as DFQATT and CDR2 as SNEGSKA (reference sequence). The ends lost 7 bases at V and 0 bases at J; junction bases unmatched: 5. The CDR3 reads CSVKGQLNTEAFF. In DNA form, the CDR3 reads TGCAGTGTCAAGGGACAGCTGAACACTGAAGCTTTCTTT.

CDR3 region: CASRDRGHEKLFF. The DNA for the CDR3 is TGTGCCAGCAGAGATAGGGGGCACGAAAAACTGTTTTTT. This chain joins TRBV6-1 and TRBJ1-4; TRBD1 agrees at 7 bases. Trimming removed 6 bases from V and 8 bases from J; junction bases left unmatched: 6. Germline V CDR1 and CDR2: MNHNS, SASEGT. This CDR3 is built from 13 residues.

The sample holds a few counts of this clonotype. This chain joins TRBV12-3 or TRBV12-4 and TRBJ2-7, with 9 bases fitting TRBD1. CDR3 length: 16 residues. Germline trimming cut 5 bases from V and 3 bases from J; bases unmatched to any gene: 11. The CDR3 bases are TGTGCCAGCAGTCCCCCCACAGGGGGCCTCGTCTACGAGCAGTACTTC. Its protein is CASSPPTGGLVYEQYF.